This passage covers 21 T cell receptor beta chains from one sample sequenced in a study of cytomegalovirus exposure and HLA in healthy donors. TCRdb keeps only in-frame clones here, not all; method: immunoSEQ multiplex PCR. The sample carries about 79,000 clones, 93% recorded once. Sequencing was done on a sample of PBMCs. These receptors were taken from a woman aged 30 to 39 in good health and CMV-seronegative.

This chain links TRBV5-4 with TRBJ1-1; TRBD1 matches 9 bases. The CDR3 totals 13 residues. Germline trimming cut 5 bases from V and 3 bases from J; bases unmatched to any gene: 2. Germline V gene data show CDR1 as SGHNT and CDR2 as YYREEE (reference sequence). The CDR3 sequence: CASRRQGDTEAFF. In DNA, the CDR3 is TGTGCCAGCAGGCGACAGGGGGACACTGAAGCTTTCTTT.

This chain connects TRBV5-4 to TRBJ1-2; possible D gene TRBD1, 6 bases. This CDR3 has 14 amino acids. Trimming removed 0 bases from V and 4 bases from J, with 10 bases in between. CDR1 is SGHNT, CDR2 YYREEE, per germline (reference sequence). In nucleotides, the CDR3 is TGTGCCAGCAGCTTGGACAGGGAAAGCTATGGCTACACCTTC. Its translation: CASSLDRESYGYTF.

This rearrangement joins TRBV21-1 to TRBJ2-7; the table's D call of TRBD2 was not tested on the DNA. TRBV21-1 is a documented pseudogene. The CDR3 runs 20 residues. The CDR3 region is CASSKLLGGSARRISYEQYF. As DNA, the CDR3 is TGTGCCAGCAGCAAGTTACTCGGAGGGTCGGCACGTAGGATTTCCTACGAGCAGTACTTC.

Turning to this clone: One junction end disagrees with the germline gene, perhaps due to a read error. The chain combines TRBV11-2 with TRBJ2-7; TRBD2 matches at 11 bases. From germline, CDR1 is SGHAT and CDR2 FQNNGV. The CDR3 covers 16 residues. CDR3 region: CASSIELAGVAYEQYF. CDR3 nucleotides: TGTGCCAGCAGCATAGAACTAGCGGGGGTGGCCTACGAGCAGTACTTC.

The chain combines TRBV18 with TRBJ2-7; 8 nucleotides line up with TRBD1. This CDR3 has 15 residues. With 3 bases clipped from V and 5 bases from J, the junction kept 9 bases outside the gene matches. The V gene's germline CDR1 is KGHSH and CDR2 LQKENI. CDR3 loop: CASSPVPGQANEQYF. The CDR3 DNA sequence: TGTGCCAGCTCACCCGTACCGGGACAGGCTAACGAGCAGTACTTC.

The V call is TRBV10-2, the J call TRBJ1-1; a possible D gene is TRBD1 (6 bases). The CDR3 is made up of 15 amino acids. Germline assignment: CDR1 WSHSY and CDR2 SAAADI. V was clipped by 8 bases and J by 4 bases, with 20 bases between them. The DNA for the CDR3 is TGCGCCAGCCGGGTTGGCAGGGGACCCCGCACTGAAGCTTTCTTT. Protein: CASRVGRGPRTEAFF.

The CDR3 DNA reads TGTGCCAGCTCACCAGGGACTAGCGGGAGGGGTCAAGAGACCCAGTACTTC. Translating gives CASSPGTSGRGQETQYF. The chain joins TRBV18 to TRBJ2-5, with 16 nucleotides matching TRBD2. The CDR3 runs 17 residues. The germline V gene has CDR1 KGHSH and CDR2 LQKENI. V was pared by 2 bases and J by 2 bases, with 2 bases of the junction left unmatched.

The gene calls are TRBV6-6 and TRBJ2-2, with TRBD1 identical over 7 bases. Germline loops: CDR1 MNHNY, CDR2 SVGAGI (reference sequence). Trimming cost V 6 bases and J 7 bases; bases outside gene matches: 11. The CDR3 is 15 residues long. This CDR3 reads CASSPDRVVSGELFF. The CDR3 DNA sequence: TGTGCCAGCAGCCCCGACAGGGTAGTTAGCGGGGAGCTGTTTTTT.

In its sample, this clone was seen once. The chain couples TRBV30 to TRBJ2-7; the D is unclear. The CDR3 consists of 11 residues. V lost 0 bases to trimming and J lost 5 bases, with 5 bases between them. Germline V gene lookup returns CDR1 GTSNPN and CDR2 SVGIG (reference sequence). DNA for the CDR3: TGTGCCTGGAGTGTTGGGCACGAGCAGTACTTC. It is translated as CAWSVGHEQYF.

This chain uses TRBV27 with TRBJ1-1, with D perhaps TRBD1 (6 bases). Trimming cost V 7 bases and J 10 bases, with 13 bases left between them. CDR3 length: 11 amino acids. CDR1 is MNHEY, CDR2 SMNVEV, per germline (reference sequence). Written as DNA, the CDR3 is TGTGCCAGCAAAAGGGCAGGGGTAGCTTTCTTT. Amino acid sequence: CASKRAGVAFF.

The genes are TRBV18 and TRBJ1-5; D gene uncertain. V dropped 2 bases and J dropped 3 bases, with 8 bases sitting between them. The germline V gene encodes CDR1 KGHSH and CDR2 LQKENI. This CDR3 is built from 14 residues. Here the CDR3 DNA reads TGTGCCAGCTCACCAGGGCCGGACAATCAGCCCCAGCATTTT. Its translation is CASSPGPDNQPQHF.

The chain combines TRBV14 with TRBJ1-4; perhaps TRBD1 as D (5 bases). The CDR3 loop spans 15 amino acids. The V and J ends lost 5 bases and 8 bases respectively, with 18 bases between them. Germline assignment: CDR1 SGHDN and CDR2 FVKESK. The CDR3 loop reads CASSLRQGGGEKLFF. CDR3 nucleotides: TGTGCCAGCAGCTTGCGCCAGGGAGGTGGGGAAAAACTGTTTTTT.

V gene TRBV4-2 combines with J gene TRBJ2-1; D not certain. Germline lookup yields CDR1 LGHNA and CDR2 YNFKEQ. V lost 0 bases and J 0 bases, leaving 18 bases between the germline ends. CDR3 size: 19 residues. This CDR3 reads CASSQEELAADISYNEQFF. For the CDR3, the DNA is TGTGCCAGCAGCCAAGAAGAGCTTGCCGCGGATATCTCCTACAATGAGCAGTTCTTC.

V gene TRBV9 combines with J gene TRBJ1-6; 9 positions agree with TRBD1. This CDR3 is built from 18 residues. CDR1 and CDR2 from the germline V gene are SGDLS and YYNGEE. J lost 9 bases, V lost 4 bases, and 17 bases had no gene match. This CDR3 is CASSLGTGTHGRGSPLHF. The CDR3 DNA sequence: TGTGCCAGCAGCCTGGGGACAGGGACACATGGAAGGGGTTCACCCCTCCACTTT.

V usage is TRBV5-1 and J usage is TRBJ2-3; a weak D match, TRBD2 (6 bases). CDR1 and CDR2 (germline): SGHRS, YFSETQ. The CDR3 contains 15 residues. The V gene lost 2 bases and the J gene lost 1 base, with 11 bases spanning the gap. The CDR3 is CASSFGSGRTDTQYF. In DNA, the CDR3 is TGCGCCAGCAGCTTCGGTAGCGGACGCACAGATACGCAGTATTTT.

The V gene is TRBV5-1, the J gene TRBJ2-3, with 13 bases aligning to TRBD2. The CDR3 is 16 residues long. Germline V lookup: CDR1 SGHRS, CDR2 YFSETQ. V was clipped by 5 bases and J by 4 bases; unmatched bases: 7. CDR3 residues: CASRGLAGEPSDTQYF. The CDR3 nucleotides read TGCGCCAGCAGAGGACTAGCGGGGGAGCCATCAGATACGCAGTATTTT.

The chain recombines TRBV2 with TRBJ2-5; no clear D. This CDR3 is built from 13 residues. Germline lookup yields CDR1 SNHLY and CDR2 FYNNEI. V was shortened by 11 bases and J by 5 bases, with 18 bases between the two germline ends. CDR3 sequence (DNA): TGTGCCCTAACAGCAAGCCGGCCGGAGACCCAGTACTTC. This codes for CALTASRPETQYF. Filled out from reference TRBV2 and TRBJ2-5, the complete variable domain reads EPEVTQTPSHQVTQMGQEVILRCVPISNHLYFYWYRQILGQKVEFLVSFYNNEISEKSEIFDDQFSVERPDGSNFTLKIRSTKLEDSAMYFCALTASRPETQYFGPGTRLLVL.

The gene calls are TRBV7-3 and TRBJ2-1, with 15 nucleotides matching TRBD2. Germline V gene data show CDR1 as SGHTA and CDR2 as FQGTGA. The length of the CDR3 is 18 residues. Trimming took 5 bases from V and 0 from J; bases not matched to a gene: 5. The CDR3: CASSPGTSGGSSYNEQFF. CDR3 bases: TGTGCCAGCAGCCCCGGGACTAGCGGGGGGAGCTCCTACAATGAGCAGTTCTTC.

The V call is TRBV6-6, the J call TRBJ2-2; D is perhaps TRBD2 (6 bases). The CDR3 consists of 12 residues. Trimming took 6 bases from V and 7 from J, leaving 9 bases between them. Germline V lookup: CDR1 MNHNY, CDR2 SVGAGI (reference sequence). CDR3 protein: CASREGVGELFF. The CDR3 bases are TGTGCCAGCAGGGAGGGAGTCGGGGAGCTGTTTTTT.

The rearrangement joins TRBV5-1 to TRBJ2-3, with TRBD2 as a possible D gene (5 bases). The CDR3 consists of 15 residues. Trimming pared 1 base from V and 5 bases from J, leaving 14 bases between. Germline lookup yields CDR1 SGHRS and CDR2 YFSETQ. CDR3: CASSLTLSGGDTQYF. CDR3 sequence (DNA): TGCGCCAGCAGCTTGACCCTAAGCGGCGGAGATACGCAGTATTTT.

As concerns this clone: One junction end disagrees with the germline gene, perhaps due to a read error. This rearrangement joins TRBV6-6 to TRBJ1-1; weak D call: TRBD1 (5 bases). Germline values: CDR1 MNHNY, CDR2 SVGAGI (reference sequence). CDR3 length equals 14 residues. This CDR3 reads CANSLSNSGTEAFF. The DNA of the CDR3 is TGTGCCAACAGTTTATCAAATTCAGGGACTGAAGCTTTCTTT.